One and the same sample provided the 16 T cell receptor beta chains below, sequenced in a study of early T cells in non-severe SARS-CoV-2 infection (dated by TCRdb to about 2021). Library preparation used 5' RACE. TCRdb names NextSeq 500 as the instrument used. Using fastp trimming at Q25 and MiXCR clonotype assembly, TCRdb reanalyzed the public sequencing data and kept in-frame beta chains. Each CDR3 protein gets just one entry, which takes the most common genes and DNA from the rows behind it. The sample data list approximately 80,000 distinct CDR3 sequences, and 12% of these were observed just once. Together, the top ten hold more than 3% of the sample. The sample consisted of whole blood. The receptor set was obtained from an adult who was a healthcare worker with PCR-confirmed SARS-CoV-2 infection or an uninfected control (not recorded which).

This chain connects TRBV29-1 to TRBJ2-5, with TRBD2 as a possible D gene (6 bases). The CDR3 is 12 amino acids. Trimming stripped 3 bases from V and 5 bases from J, with 10 bases between. Germline CDR1 is SQVTM and CDR2 is ANQGSEA. The CDR3 bases are TGCAGCGTTGAGGACTACCGGGAGACCCAGTACTTC. Translation: CSVEDYRETQYF.

The chain joins TRBV7-3 to TRBJ1-2, with D maybe TRBD1 (5 bases). This CDR3 is built from 13 residues. The germline V and J ends were trimmed by 3 bases and 6 bases, with 11 bases remaining between them. CDR1 and CDR2 (germline): SGHTA, FQGTGA. Written as DNA, the CDR3 is TGTGCCAGCAGCTTCCAGGCGGGGGATGGCTACACCTTC. Amino acids: CASSFQAGDGYTF.

A remark on this clonotype: At one end, the junction sequence differs from germline, possibly due to a read error. The rearrangement links TRBV5-1 to TRBJ2-1; 16 bases align to TRBD2. Germline CDR1 SGHRS, CDR2 YFSETQ. This CDR3 has 21 residues. In nucleotides, the CDR3 is TGCACCAGCAGCTTGAGGCCGGGACTAGCGGGAGGGTCGACGTCCTACAATGAGCAGTTCTTC. Amino acids: CTSSLRPGLAGGSTSYNEQFF. Combining the CDR3 with reference TRBV5-1 and TRBJ2-1 gives the whole variable domain KAGVTQTPRYLIKTRGQQVTLSCSPISGHRSVSWYQQTPGQGLQFLFEYFSETQRNKGNFPGRFSGRQFSNSRSEMNVSTLELGDSALYLCTSSLRPGLAGGSTSYNEQFFGPGTRLTVL.

This clonotype came up a few times. V gene TRBV5-5 combines with J gene TRBJ1-6; no clear D. V gave up 1 base and J gave up 12 bases, with 14 bases separating them. Germline CDR1 and CDR2: SGHKS and YYEKEE (reference sequence). The CDR3 spans 14 residues. CDR3: CASSLWQDKGPLHF. In nucleotides, the CDR3 is TGTGCCAGCAGCTTGTGGCAGGATAAGGGACCCCTCCACTTT. Full variable domain (outside the CDR3, taken from reference TRBV5-5 and TRBJ1-6): DAGVTQSPTHLIKTRGQQVTLRCSPISGHKSVSWYQQVLGQGPQFIFQYYEKEERGRGNFPDRFSARQFPNYSSELNVNALLLGDSALYLCASSLWQDKGPLHFGNGTRLTVT.

Written as DNA, the CDR3 is TGCAGTGCCCCGGGGGGGACTAGTTCTTCCAATGAGCAGTTCTTC. Its protein is CSAPGGTSSSNEQFF. This chain connects TRBV20-1 to TRBJ2-1; 8 nucleotides agree with TRBD2. Germline V gives CDR1 DFQATT, CDR2 SNEGSKA (reference sequence). V trimming: 6 bases; J trimming: 6 bases; junction bases outside the gene matches: 13. CDR3 size: 15 residues.

The genes are TRBV29-1 and TRBJ2-3; the match to TRBD1 covers 7 bases. This CDR3 has 13 residues. Germline values: CDR1 SQVTM, CDR2 ANQGSEA. Unmatched junction bases numbered 6, after V lost 8 bases and J lost 1 base. CDR3 sequence: CSSPGTGTDTQYF. The CDR3 DNA reads TGCAGCAGCCCGGGGACAGGCACAGATACGCAGTATTTT.

The CDR3 sequence is CASWRDSSYNEQFF. The DNA of the CDR3 is TGTGCCAGCTGGCGGGACAGCTCCTACAATGAGCAGTTCTTC. The J gene is TRBJ2-1, the V gene TRBV28; possibly TRBD1 for D (7 bases). Germline CDR1 reads MDHEN; CDR2 reads SYDVKM. The CDR3 length is 14 residues. Trimming removed 8 bases at V and 0 bases at J, with 11 bases between.

This clonotype was observed at least ten times. This chain uses TRBV30 with TRBJ2-7; D assignment may be TRBD1 or TRBD2 (5 bases each). Germline CDR1 reads GTSNPN; CDR2 reads SVGIG (reference sequence). V shed 8 bases and J shed 12 bases, with 17 bases lying between them. This CDR3 spans 10 amino acids. CDR3: CAGGPSAAYF. The CDR3, as DNA: TGTGCCGGGGGTCCGAGCGCGGCGTACTTC.

The table lists this clonotype with many counts. The V and J genes are TRBV7-3 and TRBJ2-2; the D is unclear. This CDR3 is 12 amino acids long. The ends were cut back, 5 bases at V and 1 base at J, with 2 bases in the middle. Germline assignment: CDR1 SGHTA and CDR2 FQGTGA. The CDR3 DNA follows: TGTGCCAGCAGCCGGAACACCGGGGAGCTGTTTTTT. Translation gives CASSRNTGELFF.

V and J are TRBV5-4 and TRBJ2-5; D is unresolved. CDR1 and CDR2 from the germline V gene are SGHNT and YYREEE (reference sequence). Trimming shortened V by 4 bases and J by 0 bases, and 10 bases separated the two germline ends. This CDR3 spans 14 amino acids. The CDR3 sequence: CASSTEPNQETQYF. In DNA, the CDR3 is TGTGCCAGCAGCACCGAGCCAAACCAAGAGACCCAGTACTTC. The variable domain in full, with the rest retrieved from reference TRBV5-4 and TRBJ2-5, is ETGVTQSPTHLIKTRGQQVTLRCSSQSGHNTVSWYQQALGQGPQFIFQYYREEENGRGNFPPRFSGLQFPNYSSELNVNALELDDSALYLCASSTEPNQETQYFGPGTRLLVL.

This clonotype was observed a few times. The chain links TRBV6-2 or TRBV6-3 to TRBJ2-4, with 9 bases matching TRBD2. The CDR3 has 15 residues. Trimming cost V 5 bases and J 8 bases; bases outside gene matches: 10. Looked up from germline, CDR1 is MNHEY and CDR2 is SVGEGT. CDR3 protein: CASSPGLARGYIQYF. The CDR3 DNA reads TGTGCCAGCAGTCCGGGACTAGCTCGGGGGTACATTCAGTACTTC.

The table lists this clonotype with a few counts. The chain joins TRBV23-1 to TRBJ1-5; D is ambiguous. TRBV23-1 is sorted into the ORF group, with uncertain function. The V end lost 3 bases, the J end lost 6 bases, and 6 bases lay between the germline ends. This CDR3 is 12 amino acids long. In DNA form, the CDR3 reads TGCGCCAGCAGTCAGCGGTCTCAGCCCCAGCATTTT. It is translated as CASSQRSQPQHF.

This clonotype was counted many times. V is TRBV20-1 and J is TRBJ1-5; 8 bases are shared with TRBD1. With V trimmed by 0 bases and J by 11 bases, 9 bases remained unmatched. CDR1 and CDR2 (germline): DFQATT, SNEGSKA (reference sequence). The CDR3 runs 14 residues. CDR3: CSARDRTGLRAQHF. DNA of the CDR3: TGCAGTGCTAGAGATCGGACAGGGCTCCGGGCCCAGCATTTT.

The sample holds a few counts of this clonotype. This chain joins TRBV18 and TRBJ2-3; 11 bases agree with TRBD1. Germline values: CDR1 KGHSH, CDR2 LQKENI. CDR3 length: 16 residues. The J segment lost 4 bases and the V segment lost 0 bases, leaving 3 bases of the junction unmatched. Here the CDR3 DNA reads TGTGCCAGCTCACCACCGGGACAGGGGGAGGCAGATACGCAGTATTTT. It encodes CASSPPGQGEADTQYF.

The chain has TRBV6-1 and TRBJ1-5; TRBD1 might be the D (5 bases). Germline V gene data show CDR1 as MNHNS and CDR2 as SASEGT. There are 16 residues in the CDR3. Trimming shortened V by 7 bases and J by 0 bases, and 16 bases separated the two germline ends. CDR3 DNA sequence: TGTGCCAGCATACCGGGACTGACATATAGCAATCAGCCCCAGCATTTT. Its protein is CASIPGLTYSNQPQHF.

The chain is built from TRBV4-1 and TRBJ1-6; 12 bases align to TRBD1. This CDR3 is 15 amino acids long. CDR1 MGHRA and CDR2 YSYEKL come from the germline V gene. Losses at the gene ends were 0 bases for V and 10 bases for J; bases not matched to a gene: 1. The CDR3: CASSQEGTGGSPLHF. The DNA of the CDR3 is TGCGCCAGCAGCCAAGAGGGGACAGGGGGCTCACCCCTCCACTTT.